This T cell receptor (beta chain) stems from a study of blood T cell repertoires in COVID-19. About the study: Samples came from the United States, Italy and Spain, spanning acute and convalescent COVID-19. T cells, B-cell-depleted T cells, or PBMCs supplied cDNA or gDNA.

Authors' analysis steps: Nucleated cell counts were estimated from reference gene primer amplification. Method: immunoSEQ multiplex PCR; TCRdb's copy keeps in-frame clones and lacks some. The D gene and trimming were derived from the DNA, and the V and J assignments and clone size from that table. Found here are just over 80,000 clones, roughly 79% of them singletons; the top ten hold over 35%. Germline CDR1 reads SGHAT; CDR2 reads FQNNGV. The trim removed 0 bases at V and 14 bases at J, leaving 7 bases unmatched. The CDR3 runs 13 residues. This clonotype originated in an elderly man with acute or convalescent COVID-19. Source material: peripheral blood. V is TRBV11-2 and J is TRBJ2-1; 7 bases fit TRBD2. This CDR3 is CASSLDRGGREFF. The CDR3 region has the DNA TGTGCCAGCAGCTTAGATCGAGGCGGGAGAGAGTTCTTC. The entire variable domain, with the rest obtained from reference TRBV11-2 and TRBJ2-1, is as follows: EAGVAQSPRYKIIEKRQSVAFWCNPISGHATLYWYQQILGQGPKLLIQFQNNGVVDDSQLPKDRFSAERLKGVDSTLKIQPAKLEDSAVYLCASSLDRGGREFFGPGTRLTVL.